This TCR beta chain originates from a study of early T cells in non-severe SARS-CoV-2 infection. The J segment lost 0 bases and the V segment lost 7 bases, leaving 2 bases of the junction unmatched. CDR1 and CDR2 from the germline V gene are SQVTM and ANQGSEA. The CDR3 contains 15 residues. TCRdb reanalysed the 5' RACE reads using MiXCR and keeps one entry per CDR3 protein. The table lists about 83,000 distinct CDR3 sequences, over 9% of them singletons. This TCR derives from an adult who was a healthcare worker with PCR-confirmed SARS-CoV-2 infection or an uninfected control (not recorded which). The V gene is TRBV29-1, the J gene TRBJ2-3, with 15 positions matching TRBD2. The sequencing input was whole blood. CDR3 residues: CSAGLAGGSTDTQYF. The CDR3 bases are TGCAGCGCCGGACTAGCGGGAGGGAGCACAGATACGCAGTATTTT.